Listed below are T cell receptor beta chains from one sample, sequenced in a study of cytomegalovirus exposure and HLA in healthy donors. Sequencing used immunoSEQ multiplex PCR; TCRdb keeps in-frame clones, though not all of them. The table shows around 140,000 clones, with approximately 82% occurring only once. Sequenced: PBMCs. These receptor sequences come from a woman between 55 and 75 years old in good health and CMV-seropositive. Both conserved end residues are part of each CDR3.

V | length | CDR3
TRBV7-2 | 17 | CASSWERAGVSTDTQYF
TRBV4-3 | 14 | CASSQDGTGYEQYF
TRBV19 | 15 | CASSPGQGFTDTQYF
TRBV2 | 14 | CASSPLAYQETQYF
TRBV15 | 15 | CATSRDRGPNEKLFF
TRBV6-5 | 13 | CASLTQRGHEQYF
TRBV19 | 13 | CASDRGIYQPQHF
TRBV4-3 | 15 | CASSLGTSGVNEQFF
TRBV18 | 11 | CASSPKEEAFF
TRBV2 | 13 | CASRQSSGNTIYF
TRBV9 | 15 | CASSVVAGGPNEQFF
TRBV6-5 | 13 | CASSYVLGVEAFF
TRBV2 | 14 | CASSPTGAQETQYF
TRBV11-2 | 14 | CASSLGDMAYGYTF
TRBV28 | 16 | CASSFTIGGGGYGYTF
TRBV7-9 | 19 | CASSLQAGQGTRVSTEAFF
TRBV18 | 14 | CASSQLSGANVLTF
TRBV19 | 12 | CASSNRGYEQYF
TRBV5-1 | 15 | CASSRTGHEQETQYF
TRBV18 | 14 | CASSPRSGSDEQYF
TRBV9 | 15 | CASSVSLSSAYEQYF
TRBV5-4 | 16 | CASSWRAGGNKNIQYF
TRBV5-4 | 14 | CASRRREGTDTQYF